This T cell receptor beta chain was identified during a study of vaccination effects on CD4 cells after COVID-19. Antigen-specific CD4+ T cells were expanded (with viral peptide pools) by the ViraFEST assay ahead of sequencing. Following culture for approximately 11 days, CD4+ T cells were isolated. None of these healthy vaccinees had been infected with SARS-CoV-2 before vaccination. Here immunoSEQ multiplex PCR was the method, and the copy in TCRdb shows in-frame clones only, minus some. Of about 27,000 clones in the sample, 65% to 75% were seen once. In regard to this clone: Its antigen is not known.

There are 14 residues in the CDR3. Germline CDR1 and CDR2: MNHEY and SVGAGI. With 8 bases clipped from V and 5 bases from J, the junction kept 10 bases outside the gene matches. This clonotype was obtained from a human donor who received a COVID-19 vaccine. The sequencing here drew on CD4+ T cells from PBMCs cultured with SARS-CoV-2 spike peptides, taken before COVID-19 vaccination. The chain carries TRBV6-5 and TRBJ1-2; 8 bases match TRBD1. This CDR3 is CASFGRTGIYGYTF. The DNA for the CDR3 is TGTGCCAGCTTCGGTCGGACAGGGATATATGGCTACACCTTC.